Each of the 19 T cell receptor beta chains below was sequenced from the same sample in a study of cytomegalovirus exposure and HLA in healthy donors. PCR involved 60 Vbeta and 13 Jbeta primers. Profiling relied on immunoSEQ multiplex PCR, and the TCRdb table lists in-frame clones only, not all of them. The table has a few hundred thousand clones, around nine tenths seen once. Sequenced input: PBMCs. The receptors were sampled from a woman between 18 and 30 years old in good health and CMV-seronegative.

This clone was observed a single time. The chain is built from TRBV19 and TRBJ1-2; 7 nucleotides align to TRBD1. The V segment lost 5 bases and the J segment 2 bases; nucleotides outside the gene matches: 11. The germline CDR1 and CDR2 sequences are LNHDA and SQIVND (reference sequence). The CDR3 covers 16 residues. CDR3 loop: CASSYRATGPNYGYTF. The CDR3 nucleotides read TGTGCCAGTAGTTACCGCGCGACAGGGCCAAACTATGGCTACACCTTC.

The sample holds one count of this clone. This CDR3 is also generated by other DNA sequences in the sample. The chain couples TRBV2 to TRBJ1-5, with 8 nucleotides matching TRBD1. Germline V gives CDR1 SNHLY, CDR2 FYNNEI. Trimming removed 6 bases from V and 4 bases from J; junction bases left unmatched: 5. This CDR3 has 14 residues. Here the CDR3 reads CASSGQGGNQPQHF. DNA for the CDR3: TGTGCCAGCAGCGGACAGGGCGGTAATCAGCCCCAGCATTTT.

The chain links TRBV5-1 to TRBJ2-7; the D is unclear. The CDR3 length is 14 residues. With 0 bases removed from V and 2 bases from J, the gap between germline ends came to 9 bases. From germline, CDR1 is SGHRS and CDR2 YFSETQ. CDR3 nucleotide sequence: TGCGCCAGCAGCTTGGGGCCAGGAACCTACGAGCAGTACTTC. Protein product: CASSLGPGTYEQYF.

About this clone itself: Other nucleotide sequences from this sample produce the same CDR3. CDR3 protein: CASSEAPGNYGYTF. Here the CDR3 DNA reads TGTGCCAGCAGTGAAGCGCCGGGTAACTATGGCTACACCTTC. The rearrangement joins TRBV6-1 to TRBJ1-2; D unclear. V shed 0 bases and J shed 1 base, with 6 bases lying between them. CDR3 length: 14 residues. Germline V gene lookup returns CDR1 MNHNS and CDR2 SASEGT.

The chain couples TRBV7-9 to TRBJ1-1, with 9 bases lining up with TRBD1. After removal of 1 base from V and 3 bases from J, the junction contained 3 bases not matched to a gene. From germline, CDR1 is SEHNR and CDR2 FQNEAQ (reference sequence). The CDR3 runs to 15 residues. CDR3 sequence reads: CASSLVWTGDTEAFF. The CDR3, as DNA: TGTGCCAGCAGCTTAGTGTGGACAGGGGACACTGAAGCTTTCTTT.

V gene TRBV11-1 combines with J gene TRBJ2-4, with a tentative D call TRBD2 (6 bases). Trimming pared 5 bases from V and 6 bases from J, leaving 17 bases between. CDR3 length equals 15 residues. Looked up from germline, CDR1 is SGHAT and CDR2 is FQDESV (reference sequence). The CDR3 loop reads CASSHPPGGRNIQYF. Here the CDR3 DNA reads TGTGCCAGCAGCCACCCCCCCGGGGGTAGAAACATTCAGTACTTC.

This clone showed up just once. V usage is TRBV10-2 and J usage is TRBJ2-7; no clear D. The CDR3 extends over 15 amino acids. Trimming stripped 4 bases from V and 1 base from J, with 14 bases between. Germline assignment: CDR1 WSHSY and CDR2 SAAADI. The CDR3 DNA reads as TGCGCCAGCAGTGCGGCCCCCGACGGGTCCTACGAGCAGTACTTC. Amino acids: CASSAAPDGSYEQYF.

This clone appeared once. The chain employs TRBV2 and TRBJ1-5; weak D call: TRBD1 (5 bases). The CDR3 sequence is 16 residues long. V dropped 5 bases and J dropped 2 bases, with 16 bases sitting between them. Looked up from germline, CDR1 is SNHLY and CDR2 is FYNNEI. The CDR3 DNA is TGTGCCAGCAGTCGGGCAGGGTGGGGCGGCAATCAGCCCCAGCATTTT. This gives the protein CASSRAGWGGNQPQHF.

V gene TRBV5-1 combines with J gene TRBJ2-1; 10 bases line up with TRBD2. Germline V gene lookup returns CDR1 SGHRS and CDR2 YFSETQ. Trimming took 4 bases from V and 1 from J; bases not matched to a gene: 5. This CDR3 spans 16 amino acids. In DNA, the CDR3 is TGCGCCAGCAGCAATATAGCGGGGGGTTCCTACAATGAGCAGTTCTTC. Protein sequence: CASSNIAGGSYNEQFF.

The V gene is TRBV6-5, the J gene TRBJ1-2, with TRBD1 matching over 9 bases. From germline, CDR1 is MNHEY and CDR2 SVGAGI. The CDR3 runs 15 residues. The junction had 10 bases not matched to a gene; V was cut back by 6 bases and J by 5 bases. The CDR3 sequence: CASRFTGGVFYGYTF. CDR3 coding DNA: TGTGCCAGCAGATTTACAGGGGGCGTATTTTATGGCTACACCTTC.

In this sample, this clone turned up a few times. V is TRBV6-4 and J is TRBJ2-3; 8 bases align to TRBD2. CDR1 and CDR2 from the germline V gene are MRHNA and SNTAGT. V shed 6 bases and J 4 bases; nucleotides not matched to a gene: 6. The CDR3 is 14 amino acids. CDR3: CASSPGLEPDTQYF. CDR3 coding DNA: TGTGCCAGCAGCCCGGGACTAGAGCCAGATACGCAGTATTTT.

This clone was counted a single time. The CDR3 sequence is CASSLPDRVTEAFF. The CDR3 region has the DNA TGTGCCAGCAGCCTCCCGGACAGGGTAACTGAAGCTTTCTTT. The V and J genes are TRBV7-6 and TRBJ1-1, with 8 bases identical to TRBD1. From germline, CDR1 is SGHVS and CDR2 FNYEAQ. This CDR3 is built from 14 residues. V shed 5 bases, J shed 5 bases, and the junction held 7 bases outside the gene matches.

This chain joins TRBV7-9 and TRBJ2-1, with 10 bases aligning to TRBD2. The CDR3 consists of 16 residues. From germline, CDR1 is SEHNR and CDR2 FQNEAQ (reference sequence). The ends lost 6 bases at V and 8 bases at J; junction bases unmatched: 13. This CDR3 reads CASSTKRGGGRDEQFF. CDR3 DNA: TGTGCCAGCAGTACAAAGCGGGGGGGAGGACGCGATGAGCAGTTCTTC.

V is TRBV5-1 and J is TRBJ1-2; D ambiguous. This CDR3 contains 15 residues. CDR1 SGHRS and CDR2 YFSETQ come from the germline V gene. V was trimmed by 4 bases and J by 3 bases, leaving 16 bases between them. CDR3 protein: CASSASGRSDYGYTF. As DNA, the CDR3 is TGCGCCAGCAGCGCGAGTGGGAGGTCGGACTATGGCTACACCTTC. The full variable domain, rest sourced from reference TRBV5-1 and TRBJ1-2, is KAGVTQTPRYLIKTRGQQVTLSCSPISGHRSVSWYQQTPGQGLQFLFEYFSETQRNKGNFPGRFSGRQFSNSRSEMNVSTLELGDSALYLCASSASGRSDYGYTFGSGTRLTVV.

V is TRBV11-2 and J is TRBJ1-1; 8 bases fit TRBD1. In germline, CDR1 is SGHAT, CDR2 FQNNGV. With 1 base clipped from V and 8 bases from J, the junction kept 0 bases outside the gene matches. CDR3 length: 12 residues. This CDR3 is CASSLGQGEAFF. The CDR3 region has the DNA TGTGCCAGCAGCTTAGGACAGGGGGAAGCTTTCTTT.

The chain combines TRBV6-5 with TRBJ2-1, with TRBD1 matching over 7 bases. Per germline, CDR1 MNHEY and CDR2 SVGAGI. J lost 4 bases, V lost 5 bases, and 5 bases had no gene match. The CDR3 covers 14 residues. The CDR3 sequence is CASSEGTDYNEQFF. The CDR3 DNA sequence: TGTGCCAGCAGTGAAGGGACAGATTACAATGAGCAGTTCTTC.

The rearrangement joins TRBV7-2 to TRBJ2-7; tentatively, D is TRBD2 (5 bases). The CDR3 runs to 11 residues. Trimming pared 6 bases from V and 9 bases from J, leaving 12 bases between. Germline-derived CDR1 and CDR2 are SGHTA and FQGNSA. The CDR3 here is CASSSGFVQYF. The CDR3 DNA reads TGTGCCAGCAGTTCGGGATTCGTGCAGTACTTC.

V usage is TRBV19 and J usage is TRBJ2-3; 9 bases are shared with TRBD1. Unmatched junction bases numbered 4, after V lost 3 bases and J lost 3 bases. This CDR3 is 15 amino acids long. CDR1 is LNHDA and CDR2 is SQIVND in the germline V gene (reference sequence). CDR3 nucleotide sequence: TGTGCCAGTAGTATCCCGGGACAGGGAACAGATACGCAGTATTTT. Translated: CASSIPGQGTDTQYF.

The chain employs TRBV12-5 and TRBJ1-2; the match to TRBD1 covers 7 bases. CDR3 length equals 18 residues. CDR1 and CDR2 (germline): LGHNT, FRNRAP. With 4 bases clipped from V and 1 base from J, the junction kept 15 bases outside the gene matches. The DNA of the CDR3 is TGTGCTAGTGGTTCGCTGGGGTTTGGACAGGTCTTTAACTATGGCTACACCTTC. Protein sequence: CASGSLGFGQVFNYGYTF.